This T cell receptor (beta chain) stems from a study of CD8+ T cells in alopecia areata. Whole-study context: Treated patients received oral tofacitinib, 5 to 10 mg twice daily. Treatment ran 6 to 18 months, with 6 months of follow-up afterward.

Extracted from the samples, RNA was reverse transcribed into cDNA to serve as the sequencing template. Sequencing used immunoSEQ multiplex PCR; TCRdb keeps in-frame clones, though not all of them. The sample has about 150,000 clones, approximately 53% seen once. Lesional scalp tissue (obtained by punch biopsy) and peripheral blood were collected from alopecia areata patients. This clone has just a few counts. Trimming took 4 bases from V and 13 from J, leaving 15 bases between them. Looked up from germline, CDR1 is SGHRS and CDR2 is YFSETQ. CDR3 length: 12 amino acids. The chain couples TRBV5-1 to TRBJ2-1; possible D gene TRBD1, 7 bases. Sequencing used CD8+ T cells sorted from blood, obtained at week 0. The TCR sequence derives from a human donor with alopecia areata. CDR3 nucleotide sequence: TGCGCCAGCAGCGTGGGAGGACAGGCACAGTTCTTC. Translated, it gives CASSVGGQAQFF.